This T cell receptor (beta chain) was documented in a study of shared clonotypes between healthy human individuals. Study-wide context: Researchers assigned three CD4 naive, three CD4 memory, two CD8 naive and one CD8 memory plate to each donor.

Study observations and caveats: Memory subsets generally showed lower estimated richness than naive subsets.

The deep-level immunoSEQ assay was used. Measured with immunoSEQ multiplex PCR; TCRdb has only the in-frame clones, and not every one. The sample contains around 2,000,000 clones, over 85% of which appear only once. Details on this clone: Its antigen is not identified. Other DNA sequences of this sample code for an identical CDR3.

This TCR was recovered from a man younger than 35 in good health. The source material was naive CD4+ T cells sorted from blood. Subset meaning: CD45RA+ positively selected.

The CDR3 spells CASSTGQGDYGYTF. The CDR3 DNA is TGTGCCAGTAGTACGGGACAGGGGGACTATGGCTACACCTTC. The V call is TRBV19, the J call TRBJ1-2, with TRBD1 matching over 11 bases. V lost 4 bases to trimming and J lost 3 bases; unmatched junction nucleotides: 1. The CDR3 runs 14 residues. Germline lookup yields CDR1 LNHDA and CDR2 SQIVND (reference sequence).